This TCR beta chain was captured in a study of cytomegalovirus exposure and HLA in healthy donors. The donors were members of the approximately 130-subject validation cohort (separate from the approximately 670-subject first cohort). The data were produced by immunoSEQ multiplex PCR, yet TCRdb's version contains in-frame clones alone and is incomplete. The data hold about 280,000 clones, with 88% observed a single time. CDR1 is SSHAT and CDR2 is FNYEAQ in the germline V gene (reference sequence). The CDR3 consists of 17 residues. The V gene end was trimmed by 3 bases and the J gene end by 5 bases; junction bases not matched to a gene: 8.

The gene calls are TRBV7-7 and TRBJ2-5; 14 bases agree with TRBD2. Sequenced input: PBMCs. This sequence originates from a young woman in good health and CMV-seronegative. CDR3: CASSFGTSGSTGETQYF. DNA for the CDR3: TGTGCCAGCAGCTTTGGGACTAGCGGGAGCACCGGGGAGACCCAGTACTTC.